The 21 T cell receptor beta chains listed next were all sequenced from one sample in a study of shared clonotypes between healthy human individuals. Sequencing was performed with immunoSEQ multiplex PCR; in TCRdb, only in-frame clones are kept and a portion is missing. Seen here are some 1,600,000 clones, 95% to 99% observed once, and the top ten hold 0.4% to 0.55%. Sequenced material: naive CD4+ T cells sorted from blood. Noted subset: CD45RA+ positively selected. The receptors shown here come from a man aged 30-40 years in good health.

This sequence joins TRBV27 and TRBJ1-2; 11 nucleotides agree with TRBD1. V gave up 5 bases and J gave up 6 bases; unmatched junction bases: 5. Looked up from germline, CDR1 is MNHEY and CDR2 is SMNVEV (reference sequence). The CDR3 covers 14 residues. CDR3 nucleotide sequence: TGTGCCAGCAGTACCGGGACAGGGGGGAATGGCTACACCTTC. Protein sequence: CASSTGTGGNGYTF.

This clone was seen only once. The rearrangement joins TRBV5-1 to TRBJ2-5; the D is unclear. The CDR3 length is 14 residues. In germline, CDR1 is SGHRS, CDR2 YFSETQ. With 0 bases removed from V and 4 bases from J, the gap between germline ends came to 10 bases. In DNA form, the CDR3 reads TGCGCCAGCAGCTTGGACAGTCCCGCAGAGACCCAGTACTTC. Translating it yields CASSLDSPAETQYF.

V is TRBV10-1 and J is TRBJ2-7; a possible D gene is TRBD2 (6 bases). Between the trimmed V and J ends, which lost 2 bases and 9 bases, there was a span of 14 bases. This CDR3 is 13 amino acids long. CDR1 is WNHNN and CDR2 is SYGVQD in the germline V gene (reference sequence). The CDR3 is CASSEGVGGRQYF. In nucleotides, the CDR3 is TGCGCCAGCAGTGAGGGCGTCGGGGGTCGGCAGTACTTC.

The rearrangement links TRBV6-1 to TRBJ2-3, with 8 bases identical to TRBD2. The CDR3 has 15 residues. V gave up 5 bases and J gave up 10 bases; unmatched junction bases: 14. Germline assignment: CDR1 MNHNS and CDR2 SASEGT. CDR3 in DNA: TGTGCCAGCAGTTTGACTAGCGCGAGCTCAGGTCCGCAGTATTTT. It encodes CASSLTSASSGPQYF.

This clone has a single count. The rearrangement links TRBV4-3 to TRBJ2-1; perhaps TRBD2 as D (6 bases). With 0 bases removed from V and 8 bases from J, the gap between germline ends came to 11 bases. The CDR3 loop spans 14 amino acids. Germline V CDR1 and CDR2: LGHNA, YSLEER. CDR3 loop: CASSQDGRVHEQFF. The CDR3 DNA follows: TGCGCCAGCAGCCAAGACGGGAGAGTCCATGAGCAGTTCTTC.

The chain combines TRBV5-1 with TRBJ2-2; D possibly uses TRBD1 or TRBD2 (5 bases each). This CDR3 region has 13 residues. Germline V lookup: CDR1 SGHRS, CDR2 YFSETQ. V lost 3 bases and J 5 bases, leaving 8 bases between the germline ends. The CDR3 DNA follows: TGCGCCAGCAGCTCGGGGACGACCGGGGAGCTGTTTTTT. It specifies CASSSGTTGELFF.

The chain combines TRBV7-9 with TRBJ2-1; D is ambiguous. Per the germline V gene, CDR1 is SEHNR and CDR2 is FQNEAQ (reference sequence). V lost 6 bases to trimming and J lost 0 bases, with 15 bases between them. CDR3 size: 16 residues. CDR3 sequence (DNA): TGTGCCAGCAGTTCTACTGGGCCGAGCTCCTACAATGAGCAGTTCTTC. As protein: CASSSTGPSSYNEQFF.

The genes are TRBV7-2 and TRBJ1-2, with D perhaps matching TRBD1 (6 bases). Germline V CDR1 and CDR2: SGHTA, FQGNSA. The length of the CDR3 is 15 residues. The V gene lost 2 bases and the J gene lost 7 bases, with 17 bases spanning the gap. The CDR3 here is CASSLSRAGVRGYTF. The DNA of the CDR3 is TGTGCCAGCAGCTTAAGTAGGGCAGGGGTCCGTGGCTACACCTTC.

V and J are TRBV27 and TRBJ2-1; 10 bases are a match to TRBD2. The CDR3 is 18 residues long. V gave up 3 bases and J gave up 0 bases; unmatched junction bases: 8. Germline V CDR1 and CDR2: MNHEY, SMNVEV (reference sequence). In nucleotides, the CDR3 is TGTGCCAGCAGTTTTCTACAGGGACTAGCGCCCTCCTACAATGAGCAGTTCTTC. It yields the protein CASSFLQGLAPSYNEQFF.

This chain links TRBV5-6 with TRBJ2-7; no firm D call. The V end was cut by 1 base, the J end by 0 bases, with 8 bases between. Germline-derived CDR1 and CDR2 are SGHDT and YYEEEE. The CDR3 covers 14 residues. The DNA for the CDR3 is TGTGCCAGCAGCTTGCCTCGGGTCTCCTACGAGCAGTACTTC. Translation gives CASSLPRVSYEQYF. The full variable domain, in which reference TRBV5-6 and TRBJ2-7 provide the parts outside the CDR3, is DAGVTQSPTHLIKTRGQQVTLRCSPKSGHDTVSWYQQALGQGPQFIFQYYEEEERQRGNFPDRFSGHQFPNYSSELNVNALLLGDSALYLCASSLPRVSYEQYFGPGTRLTVT.

This clone was seen once. The chain couples TRBV6-5 to TRBJ2-2, with D uncertain. The CDR3 extends over 12 amino acids. Trimming removed 4 bases from V and 8 bases from J, with 8 bases in between. The V gene's germline CDR1 is MNHEY and CDR2 SVGAGI. The CDR3 reads CASSFRVGELFF. The CDR3 bases are TGTGCCAGCAGTTTTCGAGTAGGGGAGCTGTTTTTT.

This chain uses TRBV27 with TRBJ1-2; D is unresolved. Germline assignment: CDR1 MNHEY and CDR2 SMNVEV (reference sequence). Trimming shortened V by 2 bases and J by 2 bases, and 6 bases separated the two germline ends. The CDR3 sequence is 13 residues long. This chain's CDR3 is CASSLNTNYGYTF. The CDR3 DNA sequence: TGTGCCAGCAGTTTAAACACGAACTATGGCTACACCTTC.

The chain carries TRBV2 and TRBJ1-1; D uncertain. The germline V and J ends were trimmed by 8 bases and 0 bases, with 10 bases remaining between them. CDR1 is SNHLY, CDR2 FYNNEI, per germline. The CDR3 has 13 amino acids. DNA of the CDR3: TGTGCCAGCTTGAAGGCAGTGAACACTGAAGCTTTCTTT. It specifies CASLKAVNTEAFF.

J is TRBJ2-7 and V is TRBV27; 7 bases align to TRBD1. Unmatched junction bases numbered 6, after V lost 6 bases and J lost 1 base. The CDR3 runs 14 residues. Germline-derived CDR1 and CDR2 are MNHEY and SMNVEV (reference sequence). As DNA, the CDR3 is TGTGCCAGCAGACAACGACAGGGTTCCTACGAGCAGTACTTC. Translating it yields CASRQRQGSYEQYF.

The chain joins TRBV2 to TRBJ1-1; 7 nucleotides align to TRBD1. V shed 6 bases, J shed 4 bases, and the junction held 8 bases outside the gene matches. The CDR3 contains 14 residues. Per germline, CDR1 SNHLY and CDR2 FYNNEI. The CDR3 reads CASSLQGWGTEAFF. The CDR3 DNA sequence: TGTGCCAGCAGCTTACAGGGGTGGGGCACTGAAGCTTTCTTT.

This rearrangement joins TRBV18 to TRBJ2-2, with 7 bases aligning to TRBD1. V lost 3 bases and J lost 9; bases outside the gene matches: 13. Germline V gene sequence: CDR1 KGHSH, CDR2 LQKENI. The CDR3 covers 16 residues. The DNA of the CDR3 is TGTGCCAGCTCACCGGTAGGACAAAGGACAGGCCGGGAGCTGTTTTTT. Residues: CASSPVGQRTGRELFF.

The chain employs TRBV25-1 and TRBJ2-2; no firm D call. Trimming removed 8 bases at V and 6 bases at J, with 16 bases between. This CDR3 is built from 14 residues. Germline V CDR1 and CDR2: MGHDK, SYGVNS. This CDR3 is CASSLASGSGELFF. The CDR3 coding sequence is TGTGCCAGCTCGCTGGCGTCGGGCTCCGGGGAGCTGTTTTTT.

To note about this clone: Mismatch with germline at one junction end may stem from a read error. Here the CDR3 DNA reads TGTGCCTGTAGACTAAGCGGGTCCAGCTCCTACGAGCAGTACTTC. This translates into CACRLSGSSSYEQYF. The chain has TRBV19 and TRBJ2-7, with D possibly being TRBD2 (6 bases). This CDR3 contains 15 residues. The germline V gene has CDR1 LNHDA and CDR2 SQIVND (reference sequence). The full variable domain, in which reference TRBV19 and TRBJ2-7 provide the parts outside the CDR3, is DGGITQSPKYLFRKEGQNVTLSCEQNLNHDAMYWYRQDPGQGLRLIYYSQIVNDFQKGDIAEGYSVSREKKESFPLTVTSAQKNPTAFYLCACRLSGSSSYEQYFGPGTRLTVT.

The rearrangement uses TRBV14 and TRBJ2-1; D call uncertain. Looked up from germline, CDR1 is SGHDN and CDR2 is FVKESK. V shed 0 bases and J shed 3 bases, with 18 bases lying between them. The CDR3 totals 18 residues. The CDR3 DNA sequence: TGTGCCAGCAGCCAAGAGAGTAGCACTTCCCGCTTCTACAATGAGCAGTTCTTC. Protein product: CASSQESSTSRFYNEQFF.

The V gene is TRBV7-2, the J gene TRBJ2-3; D gene ambiguous. The germline gives CDR1 SGHTA, CDR2 FQGNSA. V lost 6 bases and J lost 1, with 8 bases in between. This CDR3 comprises 13 residues. As DNA, the CDR3 is TGTGCCAGCAGTCTTATGCGCACAGATACGCAGTATTTT. Amino acids: CASSLMRTDTQYF. Filled out from reference TRBV7-2 and TRBJ2-3, the complete variable domain reads GAGVSQSPSNKVTEKGKDVELRCDPISGHTALYWYRQSLGQGLEFLIYFQGNSAPDKSGLPSDRFSAERTGGSVSTLTIQRTQQEDSAVYLCASSLMRTDTQYFGPGTRLTVL.

The V call is TRBV15, the J call TRBJ2-3; 7 bases are shared with TRBD2. The CDR3 spans 15 residues. Per germline, CDR1 LNHNV and CDR2 YYDKDF (reference sequence). J was trimmed by 5 bases and V by 1 base; bases with no gene match: 6. This chain's CDR3 is CATSRVASGQDTQYF. In DNA form, the CDR3 reads TGTGCCACCAGCAGAGTGGCTAGCGGCCAAGATACGCAGTATTTT.